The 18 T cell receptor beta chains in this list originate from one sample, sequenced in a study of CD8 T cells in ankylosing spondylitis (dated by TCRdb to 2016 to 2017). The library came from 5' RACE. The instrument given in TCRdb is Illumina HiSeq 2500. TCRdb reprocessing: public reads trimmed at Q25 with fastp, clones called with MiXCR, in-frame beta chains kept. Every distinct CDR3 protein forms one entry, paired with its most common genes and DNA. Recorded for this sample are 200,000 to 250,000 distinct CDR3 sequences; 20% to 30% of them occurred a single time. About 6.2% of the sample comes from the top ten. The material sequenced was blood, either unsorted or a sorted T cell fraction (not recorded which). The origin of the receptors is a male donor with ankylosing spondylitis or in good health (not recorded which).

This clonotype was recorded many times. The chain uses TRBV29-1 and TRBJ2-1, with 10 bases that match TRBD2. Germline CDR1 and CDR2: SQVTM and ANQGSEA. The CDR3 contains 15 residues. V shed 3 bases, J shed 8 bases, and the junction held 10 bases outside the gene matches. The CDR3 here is CSVDAKGLAYHEQFF. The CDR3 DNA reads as TGCAGCGTTGATGCGAAGGGACTAGCGTATCATGAGCAGTTCTTC.

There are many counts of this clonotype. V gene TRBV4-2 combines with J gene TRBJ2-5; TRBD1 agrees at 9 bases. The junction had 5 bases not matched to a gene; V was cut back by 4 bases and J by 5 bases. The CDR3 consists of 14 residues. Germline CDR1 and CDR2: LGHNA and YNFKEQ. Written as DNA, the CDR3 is TGTGCCAGCAGCCCCGGGACAGGGCCGGAGACCCAGTACTTC. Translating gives CASSPGTGPETQYF.

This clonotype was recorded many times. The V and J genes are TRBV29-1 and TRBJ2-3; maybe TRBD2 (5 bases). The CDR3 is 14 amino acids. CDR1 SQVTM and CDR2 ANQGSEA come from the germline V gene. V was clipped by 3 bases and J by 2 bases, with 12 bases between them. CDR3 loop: CSVEGGLHTDTQYF. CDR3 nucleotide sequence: TGCAGCGTTGAGGGTGGACTGCACACAGATACGCAGTATTTT.

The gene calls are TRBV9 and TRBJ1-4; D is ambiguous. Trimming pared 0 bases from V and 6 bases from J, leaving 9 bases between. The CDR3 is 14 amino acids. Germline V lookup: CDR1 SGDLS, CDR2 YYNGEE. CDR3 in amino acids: CASSVAGGYEKLFF. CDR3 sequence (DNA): TGTGCCAGCAGCGTAGCCGGAGGGTATGAAAAACTGTTTTTT.

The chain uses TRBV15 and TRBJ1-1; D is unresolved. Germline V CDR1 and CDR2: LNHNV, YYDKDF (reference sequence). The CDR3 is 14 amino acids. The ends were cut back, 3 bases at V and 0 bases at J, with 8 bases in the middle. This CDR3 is CATSRGGMNTEAFF. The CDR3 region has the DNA TGTGCCACCAGCAGGGGCGGCATGAACACTGAAGCTTTCTTT.

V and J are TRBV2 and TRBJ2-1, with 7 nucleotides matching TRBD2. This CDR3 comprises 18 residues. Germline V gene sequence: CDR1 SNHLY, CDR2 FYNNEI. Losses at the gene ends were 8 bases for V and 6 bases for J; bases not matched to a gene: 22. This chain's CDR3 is CASGRDLGGRGSRNEQFF. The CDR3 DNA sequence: TGTGCCAGCGGACGGGATCTGGGCGGGAGAGGCTCACGCAATGAGCAGTTCTTC.

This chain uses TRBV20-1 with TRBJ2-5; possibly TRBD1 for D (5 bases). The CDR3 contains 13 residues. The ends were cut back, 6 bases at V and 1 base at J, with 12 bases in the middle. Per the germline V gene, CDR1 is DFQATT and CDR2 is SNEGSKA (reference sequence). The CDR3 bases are TGCAGTGCCGTAGACAGTACCCAAGAGACCCAGTACTTC. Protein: CSAVDSTQETQYF.

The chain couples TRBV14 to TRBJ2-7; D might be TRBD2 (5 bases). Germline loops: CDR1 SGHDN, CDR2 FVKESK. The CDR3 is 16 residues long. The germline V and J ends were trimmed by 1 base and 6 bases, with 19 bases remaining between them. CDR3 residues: CASSQGLGGLWGEQYF. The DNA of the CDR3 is TGTGCCAGCAGCCAAGGCCTCGGAGGTTTATGGGGCGAGCAGTACTTC.

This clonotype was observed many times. CDR3 in DNA: TGCGCCAGCAGCTTCGGCGGGACGGGAACAGATACGCAGTATTTT. This translates into CASSFGGTGTDTQYF. The chain has TRBV5-1 and TRBJ2-3, with D perhaps TRBD2 (6 bases). CDR3 length: 15 residues. V lost 2 bases, J lost 3 bases, and 13 bases lay in between. Germline V gene sequence: CDR1 SGHRS, CDR2 YFSETQ.

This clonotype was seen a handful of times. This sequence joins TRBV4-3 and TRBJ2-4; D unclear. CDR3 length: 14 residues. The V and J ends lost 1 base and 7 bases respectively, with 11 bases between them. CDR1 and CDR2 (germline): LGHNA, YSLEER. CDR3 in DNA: TGCGCCAGCAGCCAAGTAGGCAGGCAGAACATTCAGTACTTC. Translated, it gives CASSQVGRQNIQYF.

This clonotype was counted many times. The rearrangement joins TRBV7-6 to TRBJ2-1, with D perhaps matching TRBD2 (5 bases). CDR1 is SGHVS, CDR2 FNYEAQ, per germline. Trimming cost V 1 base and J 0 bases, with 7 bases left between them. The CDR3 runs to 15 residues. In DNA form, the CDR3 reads TGTGCCAGCAGCTTAGAAGCGGTCTCCTACAATGAGCAGTTCTTC. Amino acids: CASSLEAVSYNEQFF. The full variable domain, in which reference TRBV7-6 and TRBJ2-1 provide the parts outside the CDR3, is GAGVSQSPRYKVTKRGQDVALRCDPISGHVSLYWYRQALGQGPEFLTYFNYEAQQDKSGLPNDRFSAERPEGSISTLTIQRTEQRDSAMYRCASSLEAVSYNEQFFGPGTRLTVL.

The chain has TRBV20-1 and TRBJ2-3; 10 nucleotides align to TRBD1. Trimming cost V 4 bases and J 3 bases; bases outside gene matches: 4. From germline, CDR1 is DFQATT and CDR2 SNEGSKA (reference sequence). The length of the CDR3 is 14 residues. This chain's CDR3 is CSAIRQGATDTQYF. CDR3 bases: TGCAGTGCTATCCGACAGGGGGCGACAGATACGCAGTATTTT.

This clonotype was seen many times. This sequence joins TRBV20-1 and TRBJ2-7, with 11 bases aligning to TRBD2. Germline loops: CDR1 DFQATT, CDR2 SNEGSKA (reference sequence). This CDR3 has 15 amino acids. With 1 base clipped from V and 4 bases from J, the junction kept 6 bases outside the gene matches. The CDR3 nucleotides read TGCAGTGCTAGAGGTGGGGCTAGCGGGAGGTACGAGCAGTACTTC. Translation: CSARGGASGRYEQYF.

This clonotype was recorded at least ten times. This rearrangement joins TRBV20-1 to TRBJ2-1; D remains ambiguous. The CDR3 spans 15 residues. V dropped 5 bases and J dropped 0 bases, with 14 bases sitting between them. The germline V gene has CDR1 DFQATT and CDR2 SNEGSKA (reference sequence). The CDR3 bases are TGCAGTGCTGCAGCGTTTGGTACCTCCTACAATGAGCAGTTCTTC. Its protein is CSAAAFGTSYNEQFF.

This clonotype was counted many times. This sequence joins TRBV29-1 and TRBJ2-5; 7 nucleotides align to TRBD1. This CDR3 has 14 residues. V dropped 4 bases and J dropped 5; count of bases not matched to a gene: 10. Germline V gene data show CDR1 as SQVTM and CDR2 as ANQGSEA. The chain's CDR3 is CSVGQGTNRETQYF. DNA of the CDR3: TGCAGCGTTGGACAGGGCACAAATAGGGAGACCCAGTACTTC.

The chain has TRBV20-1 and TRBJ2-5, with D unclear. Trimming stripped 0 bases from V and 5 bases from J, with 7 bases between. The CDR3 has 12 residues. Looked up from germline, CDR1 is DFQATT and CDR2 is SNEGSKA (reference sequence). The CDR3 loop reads CSARDGYETQYF. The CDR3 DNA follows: TGCAGTGCTAGAGATGGTTACGAGACCCAGTACTTC.

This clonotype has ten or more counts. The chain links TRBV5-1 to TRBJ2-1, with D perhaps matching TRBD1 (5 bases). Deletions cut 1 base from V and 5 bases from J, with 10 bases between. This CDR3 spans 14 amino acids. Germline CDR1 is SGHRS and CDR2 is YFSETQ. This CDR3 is CASSLLQGDNEQFF. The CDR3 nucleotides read TGCGCCAGCAGCTTGCTTCAGGGCGACAATGAGCAGTTCTTC.

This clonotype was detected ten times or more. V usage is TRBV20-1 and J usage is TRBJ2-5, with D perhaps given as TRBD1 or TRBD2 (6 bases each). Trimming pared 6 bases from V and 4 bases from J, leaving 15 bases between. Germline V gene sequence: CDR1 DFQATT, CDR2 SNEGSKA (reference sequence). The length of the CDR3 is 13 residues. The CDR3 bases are TGCAGTGCCCGGGGGCTAGCTGGAGAGACCCAGTACTTC. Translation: CSARGLAGETQYF.